This T cell receptor (beta chain) was identified during a study of glioma-infiltrating T cells. General study results and limits: A blood CDR3 motif signature was depleted in highly divergent patients. Above-expected tissue-blood divergence occurred in all gliomas, most in low-grade ones.

Amplification of TCR alpha and beta CDR3 regions from RNA used iRepertoire nested multiplex PCR. TCRdb analysed the multiplex PCR reads with MiXCR anew, one entry per CDR3 protein. The sample lists roughly 350,000 distinct CDR3 sequences, 41% occurring once. To note about this clonotype: Antigen: not known.

Trimming cost V 6 bases and J 1 base; bases outside gene matches: 10. Germline V CDR1 and CDR2: MNHEY, SMNVEV (reference sequence). The CDR3 covers 16 residues. The chain uses TRBV27 and TRBJ2-3; TRBD2 matches 7 bases. Sample: glioma tissue, nonneoplastic brain tissue, or PBMCs (not recorded which). The TCR sequence derives from a human donor with low-grade glioma or glioblastoma, undergoing nonglioma brain surgery, or in good health (not recorded which). Written as DNA, the CDR3 is TGTGCCAGCAGCCCCGGGGCTAGCGGAGGCACAGATACGCAGTATTTT. Residues: CASSPGASGGTDTQYF.